This T cell receptor (beta chain) came from a study of CD8 T cells in Susac syndrome. Study in general: When blood was collected, patients with Susac syndrome were therapy-naive, were taking corticosteroids, or were receiving intravenous immunoglobulin alone.

TEMRA cells were FACS-enriched, unlike CD8+ and CD4+ T cells, which were negatively isolated. Study-level results: In its TCR sequencing and HLA analysis, the study acknowledged that the number of individuals was relatively small.

Reverse transcription used about 0.45 to 1 ug RNA and random hexamers. An immunoSEQ multiplex PCR amplified TCR beta CDR3 over 54 Vbeta and 13 Jbeta. One entry per CDR3 protein, called by TCRdb with MiXCR from the immunoSEQ multiplex PCR reads. The sample has some 200,000 distinct CDR3 sequences, roughly 90% seen once. As concerns this clonotype: The antigen remains undetermined.

The TCR comes from a human donor with Susac syndrome. The sequencing input was CD4+ T cells from PBMCs.

CDR3 bases: TGCAGTGCTAGGGACGATACGCAGTATTTT. Translation gives CSARDDTQYF. The V call is TRBV20-1, the J call TRBJ2-3; D gene ambiguous. Trimming shortened V by 3 bases and J by 6 bases, and 4 bases separated the two germline ends. CDR1 is DFQATT, CDR2 SNEGSKA, per germline (reference sequence). The CDR3 has 10 residues.